These T cell receptor beta chains were read from a single sample in a study of cytomegalovirus exposure and HLA in healthy donors. Sequenced by immunoSEQ multiplex PCR; TCRdb stores in-frame clones only, minus some. The sample records some 90,000 clones, approximately 75% being singletons. The sequenced sample was PBMCs. All receptors come from a female donor in good health and CMV-seropositive. CDR3s include the opening cysteine and the closing phenylalanine or tryptophan. D genes are given only for firm matches. Clone size is given for some rows only: seen once, a few or many times, or a class if the clone is expanded.

d_gene: TRBD2
v_gene: TRBV9
j_gene: TRBJ2-1
abundance: NA
CDR3nt: TGTGCCAGCACCCCTGCCGAGACTAGCGGGGGGACCAATGAGCAGTTCTTC
CDR3aa: CASTPAETSGGTNEQFF

d_gene: TRBD2
v_gene: TRBV7-9
j_gene: TRBJ2-7
abundance: few
CDR3nt: TGTGCCAGCAGCCGGGGGGGGACGGACCCTTACGAGCAGTACTTC
CDR3aa: CASSRGGTDPYEQYF

d_gene: NA
v_gene: TRBV7-2
j_gene: TRBJ2-3
abundance: NA
CDR3nt: TGTGCCAGCAGCTTATACGCGGGCACCGATACGCAGTATTTT
CDR3aa: CASSLYAGTDTQYF

d_gene: NA
v_gene: TRBV28
j_gene: TRBJ1-5
abundance: once
CDR3nt: TGTGCCATCCACCCCCACGGGTTAAATCAGCCCCAGCATTTT
CDR3aa: CAIHPHGLNQPQHF

d_gene: NA
v_gene: TRBV28
j_gene: TRBJ2-1
abundance: few
CDR3nt: TGTGCCAGCAGTCGGCTCGACAGTGCCCATCCACACAATGAGCAGTTCTTC
CDR3aa: CASSRLDSAHPHNEQFF

d_gene: TRBD1
v_gene: TRBV6-6
j_gene: TRBJ2-2
abundance: NA
CDR3nt: TGTGCCAGCAGTTACCAGGGCAGGGGGCGCCCCGGGGAGCTGTTTTTT
CDR3aa: CASSYQGRGRPGELFF

d_gene: NA
v_gene: TRBV7-3
j_gene: TRBJ2-3
abundance: few
CDR3nt: TGTGCCAGCAGCTCCCGGGAGAAGGGGACGCAGTATTTT
CDR3aa: CASSSREKGTQYF

d_gene: TRBD1
v_gene: TRBV28
j_gene: TRBJ1-5
abundance: NA
CDR3nt: TGTGCCAGCAGTCACAGGGGTCAGCCCCAGCATTTT
CDR3aa: CASSHRGQPQHF

d_gene: TRBD1
v_gene: TRBV25-1
j_gene: TRBJ2-7
abundance: NA
CDR3nt: TGTGCCAGCAGTGTGAGACAGGGGACGGCCTACGAGCAGTACTTC
CDR3aa: CASSVRQGTAYEQYF

d_gene: NA
v_gene: TRBV19
j_gene: TRBJ2-7
abundance: NA
CDR3nt: TGTGCCAGTAGCACCCACGACAGGAACTACGAGCAGTACTTC
CDR3aa: CASSTHDRNYEQYF

d_gene: NA
v_gene: TRBV30
j_gene: TRBJ2-4
abundance: NA
CDR3nt: TGTGCCTGGAGCAGACTCGGGGGGCAGCAGTACTTC
CDR3aa: CAWSRLGGQQYF

d_gene: NA
v_gene: TRBV6-1
j_gene: TRBJ1-4
abundance: NA
CDR3nt: TGTGCCAGCAGTTTGGGGCAGCCAGAAAAACTGTTTTTT
CDR3aa: CASSLGQPEKLFF

d_gene: NA
v_gene: TRBV2
j_gene: TRBJ1-1
abundance: few
CDR3nt: TGTGCCAGCTCCGAGCGGGGGAACACTGAAGCTTTCTTT
CDR3aa: CASSERGNTEAFF

d_gene: NA
v_gene: TRBV4-3
j_gene: TRBJ1-1
abundance: NA
CDR3nt: TGCGCCAGCAGCCAAGATCGGAAGGGGGGGCAGATCACTGAAGCTTTCTTT
CDR3aa: CASSQDRKGGQITEAFF

d_gene: TRBD2
v_gene: TRBV7-3
j_gene: TRBJ2-7
abundance: NA
CDR3nt: TGTGCCAGCAGCTCTCGGGGGGGCGGAGAGCAGTACTTC
CDR3aa: CASSSRGGGEQYF